Each of the 12 T cell receptor beta chains below was sequenced from the same sample in a study of tumor-infiltrating lymphocytes in primary liver carcinoma (dated by TCRdb to between 2016 and 2019). TCRdb names Illumina HiSeq 2500 as the instrument used. Starting from 500 to 600 ng total RNA, TCRbeta-specific cDNA was produced by reverse transcription with a constant-region primer and ProtoScript II reverse transcriptase. Three nested multiplex PCR rounds, following a slightly modified ARM-PCR procedure, were used to build the TCRbeta libraries. Each of the first two PCR rounds ran for approximately 10 cycles and used multiplex TRBV1-TRBV30 forward primers together with a Cbeta reverse primer. In-frame beta chains were kept once TCRdb had trimmed the public reads at Q25 with fastp and called clones with MiXCR. Entries that share a CDR3 protein sequence are merged under the most common genes and DNA. This sample holds 95,000 to 150,000 distinct CDR3 sequences; approximately 70% were observed only once. The top ten clonotypes cover roughly 9% of the sample.

Without any cell sorting, total RNA and DNA were co-extracted from roughly 18-30 mg of bulk tissue using the AllPrep DNA/RNA mini kit. The sample comprised liver tumor tissue from sampling region 1. Per the publication, the cell subset or site label means: tumor region T1, superior pole. The receptors come from a woman aged 60-70 years with primary liver carcinoma and hepatitis B virus infection.

This clonotype was found many times. The chain has TRBV4-1 and TRBJ1-1, with no clear D. Germline V CDR1 and CDR2: MGHRA, YSYEKL. Between the trimmed V and J ends, which lost 2 bases and 1 base, there was a span of 5 bases. This CDR3 has 13 amino acids. CDR3 region: CASSQRQNTEAFF. The CDR3 nucleotides read TGCGCCAGCAGCCAAAGACAGAACACTGAAGCTTTCTTT.

In this sample, this clonotype turned up many times. The chain joins TRBV4-1 to TRBJ2-7, with D perhaps TRBD1 (8 bases). Germline-derived CDR1 and CDR2 are MGHRA and YSYEKL. V shed 4 bases and J shed 5 bases, with 15 bases lying between them. CDR3 length: 14 amino acids. The CDR3 DNA is TGCGCCAGCAGCCTACAGGGGGGGCGGAACGAGCAGTACTTC. Protein: CASSLQGGRNEQYF.

This clonotype has just a few counts. V and J are TRBV6-6 and TRBJ2-5; perhaps TRBD2 as D (6 bases). Germline loops: CDR1 MNHNY, CDR2 SVGAGI (reference sequence). The CDR3 is made up of 16 amino acids. Trimming cost V 3 bases and J 2 bases, with 16 bases left between them. The CDR3 protein is CASSYESSAPQETQYF. The DNA of the CDR3 is TGTGCCAGCAGTTATGAATCTAGCGCCCCACAAGAGACCCAGTACTTC.

The chain employs TRBV6-5 and TRBJ2-4; D is unresolved. Trimming shortened V by 3 bases and J by 11 bases, and 17 bases separated the two germline ends. This CDR3 spans 14 amino acids. Looked up from germline, CDR1 is MNHEY and CDR2 is SVGAGI. The CDR3 region is CASSYGVARNVQYF. DNA for the CDR3: TGTGCCAGCAGTTATGGGGTCGCCAGGAACGTTCAGTACTTC.

Concerning this clonotype itself: This sequence may be a read error, since a much larger clone differs from it by one base. The chain has TRBV6-1 and TRBJ1-2; weak D call: TRBD1 (6 bases). This CDR3 is built from 15 residues. The V gene's germline CDR1 is MNHNS and CDR2 SASEGT. CDR3 nucleotide sequence: TGTGCCAGCGGTGAAGCGCAGGGGTTTCGGTATGGCTACACCTTC. This codes for CASGEAQGFRYGYTF.

The table lists this clonotype with a few counts. This rearrangement joins TRBV5-4 to TRBJ2-3; no clear D. This CDR3 is 16 amino acids long. V lost 0 bases to trimming and J lost 2 bases, with 13 bases between them. In germline, CDR1 is SGHNT, CDR2 YYREEE (reference sequence). The CDR3 spells CASSLVSNIDTDTQYF. The CDR3 bases are TGTGCCAGCAGCTTGGTCAGCAATATTGACACAGATACGCAGTATTTT.

Of note for this clonotype: With a much larger clone just one base away, this may be a read error. The gene calls are TRBV12-5 and TRBJ2-7; possibly TRBD1 for D (6 bases). The CDR3 is 14 amino acids. The V end lost 1 base, the J end lost 1 base, and 8 bases lay between the germline ends. The germline V gene encodes CDR1 LGHNT and CDR2 FRNRAP. CDR3 bases: TGTGCTAGTGGTTTGGACAGGGAATCCTACGAGCAGTACTTC. This encodes CASGLDRESYEQYF. The full variable domain, its missing parts supplied by reference TRBV12-5 and TRBJ2-7, is DARVTQTPRHKVTEMGQEVTMRCQPILGHNTVFWYRQTMMQGLELLAYFRNRAPLDDSGMPKDRFSAEMPDATLATLKIQPSEPRDSAVYFCASGLDRESYEQYFGPGTRLTVT.

The chain recombines TRBV7-8 with TRBJ2-5; 7 nucleotides align to TRBD1. Germline CDR1 and CDR2: SGHVS and FQNEAQ. The CDR3 is 14 residues long. V dropped 1 base and J dropped 1; count of bases not matched to a gene: 0. The CDR3 is CASSLGDSQETQYF. CDR3 bases: TGTGCCAGCAGCTTAGGGGACAGCCAAGAGACCCAGTACTTC.

This clonotype was detected ten times or more. V is TRBV6-2 or TRBV6-3 and J is TRBJ2-2; the D gene is possibly TRBD1 (6 bases). In germline, CDR1 is MNHEY, CDR2 SVGEGT. The V gene lost 6 bases and the J gene lost 5 bases, with 10 bases spanning the gap. The CDR3 totals 13 residues. DNA for the CDR3: TGTGCCAGCAGCGACAGGTTGACCGGGGAGCTGTTTTTT. This encodes CASSDRLTGELFF.

Comments on this clonotype: The conserved phenylalanine or tryptophan normally closing the CDR3 is absent here, so this likely arose from a read error. The genes are TRBV11-2 and TRBJ1-1; 8 nucleotides align to TRBD1. The CDR3 has 15 residues. CDR1 and CDR2 (germline): SGHAT, FQNNGV. The CDR3 reads CASSPRTGGDTGAFL. CDR3 in DNA: TGTGCCAGCAGCCCAAGAACAGGGGGGGACACTGGAGCTTTCCTT.

This clonotype was seen only a few times. Lacking the conserved final phenylalanine or tryptophan, this CDR3 likely reflects a read error. The limits of the CDR3 on the DNA are not certain, so only TCRdb's listed CDR3 is given. The genes are TRBV11-2 and TRBJ2-7; the table gives TRBD2 as D, unverified against the DNA. Germline CDR1 reads SGHAT; CDR2 reads FQNNGV. The CDR3 comprises 11 residues, both ends counted. The CDR3 is CASSSTSSLEY.

Turning to this clonotype: This could be a read error, since a much larger clone is one nucleotide away. Likely a read error: the CDR3 ends without its conserved phenylalanine or tryptophan. The chain combines TRBV4-2 with TRBJ2-5; D might be TRBD2 (6 bases). The V end was cut by 4 bases, the J end by 3 bases, with 15 bases between. Germline-derived CDR1 and CDR2 are LGHNA and YNFKEQ. This CDR3 has 15 residues. The CDR3 nucleotides read TGTGCCAGCAGCCCCACCCCGGGAGCAAAAGAGACCCAGTACATC. Residues: CASSPTPGAKETQYI.